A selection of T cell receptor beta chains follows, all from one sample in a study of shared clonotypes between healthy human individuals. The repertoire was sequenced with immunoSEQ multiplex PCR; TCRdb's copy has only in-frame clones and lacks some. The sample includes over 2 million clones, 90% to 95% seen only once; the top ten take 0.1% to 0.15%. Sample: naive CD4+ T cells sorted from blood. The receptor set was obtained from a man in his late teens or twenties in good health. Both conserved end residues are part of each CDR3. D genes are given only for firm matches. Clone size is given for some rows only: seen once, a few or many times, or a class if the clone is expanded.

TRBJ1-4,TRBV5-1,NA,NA,TGCGCCAGCAGCCGCATCGGGGTTGGGAATGAAAAACTGTTTTTT,CASSRIGVGNEKLFF
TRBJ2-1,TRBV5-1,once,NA,TGCGCCAGCAGCTTGGCAGGGGTCCCTTCTTACAATGAGCAGTTCTTC,CASSLAGVPSYNEQFF
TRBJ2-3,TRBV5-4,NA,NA,TGTGCCAGCAGCTTGGCCCCGGACGTCTTGAGCACAGATACGCAGTATTTT,CASSLAPDVLSTDTQYF
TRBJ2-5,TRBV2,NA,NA,TGTGCCAGCAGTGAGGGCAGCCTTGCAAGTGAGACCCAGTACTTC,CASSEGSLASETQYF
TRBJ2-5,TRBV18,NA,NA,TGTGCCAGCTCACCTGTAAGGAAACCAGAGACCCAGTACTTC,CASSPVRKPETQYF
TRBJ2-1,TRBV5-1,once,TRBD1,TGCGCCAGCAGACCAATGCCCGGACAGGCCTACAATGAGCAGTTCTTC,CASRPMPGQAYNEQFF
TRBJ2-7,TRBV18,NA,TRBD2,TGTGCCAGCTCACGACTACCGGGGAAAAGCGGGGACGAGCAGTACTTC,CASSRLPGKSGDEQYF
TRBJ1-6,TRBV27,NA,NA,TGTGCCAGCAGTTGGGCCGAGGGTAGTTATTCACCCCTCCACTTT,CASSWAEGSYSPLHF
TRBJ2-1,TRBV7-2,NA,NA,TGTGCCAGCAGCCTAAGACAGGTAAATGAGCAGTTCTTC,CASSLRQVNEQFF
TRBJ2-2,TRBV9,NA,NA,TGTGCCAGCAGCCCTCGGACGAACACCGGGGAGCTGTTTTTT,CASSPRTNTGELFF
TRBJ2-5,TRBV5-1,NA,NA,TGCGCCAGCAGCTTGGAACCCAACCGAGAGGAGACCCAGTACTTC,CASSLEPNREETQYF